Sequencing of this T cell receptor beta chain was carried out in a study of PD-L1 blockade in urothelial cancer. Study context: Analysis of blood occurred 3 weeks (second dose) and 6 weeks after treatment start. Points from the study as a whole: Lower than median blood TCR clonality before treatment predicted better survival.

Generated by immunoSEQ multiplex PCR, the TCRdb table keeps only in-frame clones and is missing some. The sample records 50,000 or so clones, 86% being singletons. The CDR3 is made up of 12 amino acids. With 1 base removed from V and 0 bases from J, the gap between germline ends came to 2 bases. CDR1 SQVTM and CDR2 ANQGSEA come from the germline V gene. With respect to this clone: The antigen is undetermined.

V and J are TRBV29-1 and TRBJ2-3, with no clear D. The origin of this receptor is a man aged 60 to 69 with urothelial cancer. Material: PBMCs, obtained around atezolizumab (anti-PD-L1) treatment. CDR3: CSVEASTDTQYF. For the CDR3, the DNA is TGCAGCGTTGAAGCAAGCACAGATACGCAGTATTTT.